A selection of T cell receptor beta chains follows, all from one sample in a study of PD-1 blockade in classical Hodgkin lymphoma. This table comes from immunoSEQ multiplex PCR, and its TCRdb copy is limited to in-frame clones, with some not included. The data contain more than 85,000 clones, nearly 95% of them singletons. Sequenced here: peripheral blood mononuclear cells (PBMCs), sampled before the second cycle of nivolumab. The receptor source for this set is a human donor with classical Hodgkin lymphoma. CDR3s include the opening cysteine and the closing phenylalanine or tryptophan. A D gene is named only where the DNA matches it firmly. Only some rows state a clone size, as once, few, many or a class for expanded clones.

clone size,J gene,V gene,D gene,CDR3 protein,CDR3 DNA
-,TRBJ2-7,TRBV2,-,CASSEAEGSAEQYF,TGTGCCAGCAGTGAGGCCGAGGGATCCGCCGAGCAGTACTTC
-,TRBJ1-1,TRBV6-1,-,CASSEEKGKVEAFF,TGTGCCAGCAGTGAAGAGAAGGGTAAGGTGGAAGCTTTCTTT
-,TRBJ2-1,TRBV19,TRBD2,CASSGGRLAYNEQFF,TGTGCCAGTAGCGGGGGTAGACTAGCATACAATGAGCAGTTCTTC
-,TRBJ1-3,TRBV4-1,-,CASSQVVTYGNTIYF,TGCGCCAGCAGCCAAGTGGTAACCTATGGAAACACCATATATTTT
-,TRBJ2-7,TRBV6-5,-,CASSYSIRAF,TGTGCCAGCAGTTACTCGATTCGGGCCTTC
-,TRBJ2-1,TRBV6-4,TRBD2,CASSVASGRTEQFF,TGTGCCAGCAGTGTCGCTAGCGGGAGGACTGAGCAGTTCTTC
-,TRBJ2-7,TRBV11-2,-,CASSLVDWGLNEQYF,TGTGCCAGCAGCTTAGTTGATTGGGGTTTGAACGAGCAGTACTTC
-,TRBJ2-2,TRBV10-3,TRBD1,CAISEVRGLRTGELFF,TGTGCCATCAGTGAAGTTAGGGGGCTCCGCACCGGGGAGCTGTTTTTT
-,TRBJ2-1,TRBV4-2,TRBD2,CASSQVPSGDPNYNEQFF,TGTGCCAGCAGCCAAGTTCCTAGCGGGGACCCAAACTACAATGAGCAGTTCTTC
-,TRBJ2-5,TRBV11-2,-,CASSLVAHQETQYF,TGTGCCAGCAGCTTAGTGGCGCATCAAGAGACCCAGTACTTC
once,TRBJ1-1,TRBV6-5,-,CASSYSVGITEAFF,TGTGCCAGCAGTTACTCGGTAGGGATCACTGAAGCTTTCTTT
-,TRBJ2-7,TRBV27,-,CASRPKGGWGDEQYF,TGTGCCAGCAGACCCAAAGGAGGCTGGGGGGACGAGCAGTACTTC
-,TRBJ1-2,TRBV11-2,-,CASSPRTDGYTF,TGTGCCAGCAGCCCTCGGACGGATGGCTACACCTTC
-,TRBJ1-3,TRBV7-2,TRBD1,CASSFHRGPPGNTIYF,TGTGCCAGCAGCTTCCACAGGGGGCCGCCTGGAAACACCATATATTTT
once,TRBJ2-2,TRBV7-6,TRBD2,CASSPRGLAGANHQPGELFF,TGTGCCAGCAGCCCGCGGGGACTAGCGGGAGCCAACCACCAGCCCGGGGAGCTGTTTTTT
-,TRBJ2-1,TRBV21-1,-,CASSIAGLADEQFF,TGTGCCAGCAGCATCGCCGGACTAGCGGATGAGCAGTTCTTC
-,TRBJ1-1,TRBV28,-,CASSNAEAFF,TGTGCCAGCAGTAACGCGGAAGCTTTCTTT
-,TRBJ1-4,TRBV28,-,CASSPGWGATNEKLFF,TGTGCCAGCAGTCCGGGCTGGGGTGCAACTAATGAAAAACTGTTTTTT
few,TRBJ1-5,TRBV30,-,CAWTPSGNQPQHF,TGTGCCTGGACCCCATCAGGCAATCAGCCCCAGCATTTT
-,TRBJ2-7,TRBV28,-,CASSLLNGGGSVPYEQYF,TGTGCCAGCAGTTTGCTAAACGGGGGCGGGAGTGTACCCTACGAGCAGTACTTC
-,TRBJ1-2,TRBV5-1,TRBD1,CASSLGSRGAYGYTF,TGCGCCAGCAGCTTGGGTTCCAGGGGGGCCTATGGCTACACCTTC
-,TRBJ1-4,TRBV28,-,CASSLPVGVGEKLFF,TGTGCCAGCAGTTTACCGGTAGGGGTGGGAGAAAAACTGTTTTTT
-,TRBJ1-2,TRBV9,TRBD1,CASSAAGRGTDYGYTF,TGTGCCAGCAGCGCCGCAGGGAGGGGGACAGACTATGGCTACACCTTC
-,TRBJ2-7,TRBV4-1,-,CASSQDPQGHSYEQYF,TGCGCCAGCAGCCAAGACCCCCAGGGGCACTCCTACGAGCAGTACTTC
-,TRBJ2-7,TRBV7-6,-,CASSSDGPSSYEQYF,TGTGCCAGCAGCTCGGACGGACCAAGCTCCTACGAGCAGTACTTC
once,TRBJ2-1,TRBV29-1,TRBD2,CSVEGLAGGSYNEQFF,TGCAGCGTTGAGGGACTAGCGGGAGGGTCCTACAATGAGCAGTTCTTC
-,TRBJ2-2,TRBV11-2,-,CASSLTGNTGELFF,TGTGCCAGCAGCTTAACGGGAAACACCGGGGAGCTGTTTTTT
-,TRBJ2-3,TRBV6-1,-,CASSETSDPITDTQYF,TGTGCCAGCAGTGAAACGTCGGACCCGATCACAGATACGCAGTATTTT
-,TRBJ2-3,TRBV30,TRBD1,CAWSPRGRSTDTQYF,TGTGCCTGGAGTCCGAGGGGGCGGAGCACAGATACGCAGTATTTT
-,TRBJ2-7,TRBV15,TRBD1,CATDPGGSNEQYF,TGTGCCACCGACCCAGGGGGAAGTAACGAGCAGTACTTC
-,TRBJ2-7,TRBV7-6,TRBD1,CASSQNRGYEQYF,TGTGCCAGCAGCCAGAACAGGGGCTACGAGCAGTACTTC
-,TRBJ1-1,TRBV6-5,-,CASSPRGPGTEAFF,TGTGCCAGCAGCCCCCGTGGTCCTGGCACTGAAGCTTTCTTT
-,TRBJ1-1,TRBV5-6,-,CASSLGGVGIPEAFF,TGTGCCAGCAGCTTGGGGGGAGTAGGTATCCCTGAAGCTTTCTTT
-,TRBJ2-7,TRBV27,TRBD2,CASKRGPEQYF,TGTGCCAGTAAGCGGGGCCCTGAGCAGTACTTC
-,TRBJ2-1,TRBV4-1,TRBD2,CASSQTSGRASDEQFF,TGCGCCAGCAGCCAAACTAGCGGGAGGGCCTCGGATGAGCAGTTCTTC
-,TRBJ2-2,TRBV4-1,TRBD2,CASSPVYPGTSVGGELFF,TGCGCCAGCAGCCCGGTGTATCCCGGGACTAGCGTTGGCGGGGAGCTGTTTTTT
-,TRBJ2-7,TRBV29-1,-,CSVWGEYEQYF,TGCAGCGTTTGGGGGGAGTACGAGCAGTACTTC
once,TRBJ2-7,TRBV18,TRBD1,CASSPQGQGNEQYF,TGTGCCAGCTCACCACAGGGACAGGGTAACGAGCAGTACTTC
-,TRBJ2-3,TRBV9,-,CASSVRRREEDTQYF,TGTGCCAGCAGCGTACGCCGGAGGGAGGAGGATACGCAGTATTTT
-,TRBJ2-7,TRBV9,-,CASSTGQLASYEQYF,TGTGCCAGCAGCACAGGACAGCTGGCTTCCTACGAGCAGTACTTC
once,TRBJ1-1,TRBV7-3,-,CASSYQGNTEAFF,TGTGCCAGCAGCTACCAGGGGAACACTGAAGCTTTCTTT
once,TRBJ2-1,TRBV7-3,-,CASSLWGRLGDEQFF,TGTGCCAGCAGCTTATGGGGCAGGCTGGGAGATGAGCAGTTCTTC
-,TRBJ2-3,TRBV6-5,TRBD2,CASSYSRGRGADTQYF,TGTGCCAGCAGTTACTCGCGGGGCCGGGGGGCAGATACGCAGTATTTT
-,TRBJ2-7,TRBV10-2,TRBD2,CASRGLADSYEQYF,TGCGCCAGCAGGGGTCTAGCGGACTCCTACGAGCAGTACTTC
-,TRBJ1-2,TRBV30,-,CAWSVRRLGYGYTF,TGTGCCTGGAGTGTACGGAGATTGGGGTATGGCTACACCTTC
-,TRBJ2-7,TRBV18,TRBD1,CASSPPGQGVGEQYF,TGTGCCAGCTCACCACCGGGACAGGGGGTTGGCGAGCAGTACTTC
-,TRBJ1-2,TRBV4-1,-,CASSQGQEVVYGYTF,TGCGCCAGCAGCCAGGGCCAAGAGGTCGTTTATGGCTACACCTTC
-,TRBJ1-1,TRBV6-5,-,CASGHLNTEAFF,TGTGCCAGCGGACACCTGAACACTGAAGCTTTCTTT
once,TRBJ2-7,TRBV7-8,-,CASSAGLVSSYEQYF,TGTGCCAGCAGCGCAGGACTGGTAAGCTCCTACGAGCAGTACTTC
-,TRBJ1-4,TRBV2,TRBD1,CASTETGIREKLFF,TGTGCCAGCACCGAGACAGGGATACGAGAAAAACTGTTTTTT
-,TRBJ1-5,TRBV7-8,-,CASSHPQGGDNQPQHF,TGTGCCAGCAGCCACCCCCAGGGAGGAGACAATCAGCCCCAGCATTTT
-,TRBJ2-7,TRBV4-2,-,CASSPGANYEQYF,TGTGCCAGCAGCCCGGGCGCCAACTACGAGCAGTACTTC
-,TRBJ2-1,TRBV29-1,-,CSVGYEQFF,TGCAGCGTAGGGTATGAGCAGTTCTTC
-,TRBJ2-5,TRBV28,TRBD2,CASSFGLAGSETQYF,TGTGCCAGCAGTTTCGGACTAGCGGGATCGGAGACCCAGTACTTC
-,TRBJ1-3,TRBV6-5,TRBD1,CASRPGRGDGNTIYF,TGTGCCAGCAGACCTGGCAGGGGGGATGGAAACACCATATATTTT
-,TRBJ2-7,TRBV27,-,CASSQGRITYEQYF,TGTGCCAGCAGCCAGGGGAGGATCACCTACGAGCAGTACTTC
-,TRBJ1-1,TRBV9,-,CASSPINTEAFF,TGTGCCAGCAGCCCCATAAACACTGAAGCTTTCTTT
-,TRBJ2-1,TRBV23-1,TRBD1,CASNTAVGLRQGPYNEQFF,TGCGCCAGCAACACGGCGGTTGGTTTGAGACAGGGCCCCTACAATGAGCAGTTCTTC
-,TRBJ1-2,TRBV9,-,CASSVDRDGYTF,TGTGCCAGCAGCGTAGACCGAGATGGCTACACCTTC
once,TRBJ1-4,TRBV19,-,CASSMRVQEKLFF,TGTGCCAGTAGTATGAGGGTTCAAGAAAAACTGTTTTTT